One and the same sample provided the 30 T cell receptor beta chains below, sequenced in a study of T cells in Graves' hyperthyroidism and ophthalmopathy. Researchers took RNA transcripts and amplified the TCR beta CDR3 regions from them. The HTBI primer set drove a first-round RT-PCR of the TCR CDR3. A single record per CDR3 protein comes from TCRdb applying MiXCR to the multiplex PCR reads. The data show about 590,000 distinct CDR3 sequences, with around 14% seen just once and more than 6% held by the top ten. The sample was blood. Receptors were obtained from a woman under 30 with Graves' ophthalmopathy.

This clonotype was seen repeatedly, ten times or more. The gene calls are TRBV29-1 and TRBJ2-1; 12 nucleotides match TRBD2. The CDR3 has 14 amino acids. V lost 6 bases and J lost 9; bases outside the gene matches: 9. CDR1 and CDR2 (germline): SQVTM, ANQGSEA. The chain's CDR3 is CSVDGGLAGSEQFF. As DNA, the CDR3 is TGCAGCGTCGATGGTGGACTAGCGGGAAGTGAGCAGTTCTTC.

This clonotype was counted ten times or more. J is TRBJ2-5 and V is TRBV20-1, with D tentatively TRBD1 (6 bases). CDR1 and CDR2 from the germline V gene are DFQATT and SNEGSKA (reference sequence). The CDR3 length is 13 residues. The DNA of the CDR3 is TGCAGCGCCGAGGGGGAGCTACAAGAGACCCAGTACTTC. Protein product: CSAEGELQETQYF.

The chain links TRBV20-1 to TRBJ1-5; TRBD1 aligns across 7 bases. Trimming took 0 bases from V and 2 from J; bases not matched to a gene: 4. In germline, CDR1 is DFQATT, CDR2 SNEGSKA (reference sequence). The CDR3 spans 15 residues. This CDR3 is CSARDTDRGNQPQHF. CDR3 coding DNA: TGCAGTGCTAGAGATACCGACAGGGGCAATCAGCCCCAGCATTTT.

This clonotype occurred many times. This chain uses TRBV6-5 with TRBJ1-6; 9 nucleotides line up with TRBD1. V was pared by 3 bases and J by 7 bases, with 10 bases of the junction left unmatched. The CDR3 extends over 17 amino acids. The germline V gene has CDR1 MNHEY and CDR2 SVGAGI. CDR3 in DNA: TGTGCCAGCAGTTATGAGGGGACAGGGAACGGAAATTCACCCCTCCACTTT. This encodes CASSYEGTGNGNSPLHF.

This clonotype was found many times. The chain has TRBV3-1 and TRBJ2-5; TRBD1 matches at 9 bases. Germline values: CDR1 LGHDT, CDR2 YNNKEL (reference sequence). The ends lost 0 bases at V and 2 bases at J; junction bases unmatched: 4. This CDR3 region has 16 residues. The CDR3 here is CASSQDIGTGQETQYF. CDR3 nucleotide sequence: TGTGCCAGCAGCCAAGATATAGGGACAGGGCAAGAGACCCAGTACTTC.

In this sample, this clonotype turned up once. J is TRBJ1-5 and V is TRBV4-1; D ambiguous. Germline CDR1 and CDR2: MGHRA and YSYEKL. This CDR3 has 14 residues. The V end was cut by 4 bases, the J end by 8 bases, with 15 bases between. The CDR3 sequence is CASSPHEGEEPQHF. DNA of the CDR3: TGCGCCAGCAGCCCCCATGAGGGCGAGGAGCCCCAGCATTTT.

This chain joins TRBV29-1 and TRBJ2-5; D possibly corresponds to TRBD2 (6 bases). Trimming cost V 1 base and J 5 bases, with 11 bases left between them. Looked up from germline, CDR1 is SQVTM and CDR2 is ANQGSEA. CDR3 length equals 13 residues. In DNA form, the CDR3 reads TGCAGCGTTGAAGGGGGGGAGCAGGAGACCCAGTACTTC. Translating gives CSVEGGEQETQYF.

This clonotype was counted at least ten times. The junction departs from the called germline gene at one end, perhaps through a read error. The gene calls are TRBV7-7 and TRBJ2-5, with D unresolved. Germline-derived CDR1 and CDR2 are SSHAT and FNYEAQ (reference sequence). The CDR3 is 13 amino acids. The CDR3 sequence is CASSRALAETQYF. The CDR3 DNA follows: TGTGCTAGCAGCCGGGCCCTTGCAGAGACCCAGTACTTC.

In this sample, this clonotype turned up a few times. The chain recombines TRBV19 with TRBJ2-7; 7 nucleotides align to TRBD2. Losses at the gene ends were 7 bases for V and 5 bases for J; bases not matched to a gene: 11. There are 14 residues in the CDR3. Germline V gene sequence: CDR1 LNHDA, CDR2 SQIVND (reference sequence). This CDR3 is CASTPGGNLHEQYF. For the CDR3, the DNA is TGTGCCAGTACCCCCGGGGGGAATCTCCACGAGCAGTACTTC.

This clonotype was counted ten times or more. The chain employs TRBV29-1 and TRBJ2-7, with D unresolved. V was pared by 7 bases and J by 5 bases, with 6 bases between. Germline lookup yields CDR1 SQVTM and CDR2 ANQGSEA. This CDR3 region has 9 residues. CDR3 loop: CSAKNEQYF. CDR3 in DNA: TGCAGCGCCAAGAACGAGCAGTACTTC.

This clonotype was seen ten or more times. The chain is built from TRBV20-1 and TRBJ1-5, with D perhaps matching TRBD1 (5 bases). V lost 0 bases and J lost 5, with 23 bases in between. The CDR3 contains 18 residues. Germline V CDR1 and CDR2: DFQATT, SNEGSKA (reference sequence). The CDR3 nucleotides are TGCAGTGCTAGAGATATACAGGTTGTGGGATCTTCGGATCAGCCCCAGCATTTT. Translating gives CSARDIQVVGSSDQPQHF.

This clonotype was counted many times. The chain couples TRBV27 to TRBJ2-5, with TRBD2 matching over 7 bases. In germline, CDR1 is MNHEY, CDR2 SMNVEV (reference sequence). The CDR3 runs 12 residues. Trimming at V came to 5 bases and at J to 7 bases, leaving 4 bases not matched to a gene. This CDR3 reads CASSQSSGTQYF. The CDR3 nucleotides are TGTGCCAGCAGTCAATCTAGCGGGACCCAGTACTTC.

Written as DNA, the CDR3 is TGTGCCAGCTCACCACTTCAGAACCCGGGACTAGAGTCGGGCGAGCAGTACTTC. Its protein is CASSPLQNPGLESGEQYF. The gene calls are TRBV28 and TRBJ2-7; 8 bases map to TRBD2. Trimming cost V 8 bases and J 6 bases; bases outside gene matches: 24. The CDR3 contains 18 residues. Germline-derived CDR1 and CDR2 are MDHEN and SYDVKM.

The J gene is TRBJ1-5, the V gene TRBV7-9; D may be TRBD2 (5 bases). With the DNA end fitting TRBJ2-3 better, the J assignment may be wrong. The germline gives CDR1 SEHNR, CDR2 FQNEAQ (reference sequence). This CDR3 spans 17 amino acids. As DNA, the CDR3 is TGTGCCAGCAGCTACCAATCCCCTCGGAGGCCCTATCAGCCCCAGTATTTT. As protein: CASSYQSPRRPYQPQYF.

This clonotype was counted only a few times. V and J are TRBV7-3 and TRBJ1-2, with D uncertain. Germline assignment: CDR1 SGHTA and CDR2 FQGTGA. CDR3 length equals 15 residues. V lost 5 bases and J 8 bases, leaving 21 bases between the germline ends. The CDR3 DNA sequence: TGTGCCAGCAGCCCAGCCGTGACCGCGAGGGAGGGCTACACCTTC. Translation: CASSPAVTAREGYTF.

The chain carries TRBV4-1 and TRBJ2-1; D gene ambiguous. This CDR3 is built from 19 residues. Trimming took off 1 base at V and 3 bases at J, with 22 bases between the two ends. Per the germline V gene, CDR1 is MGHRA and CDR2 is YSYEKL. The CDR3: CASSQGPLIRKGGYNEQFF. The CDR3 region has the DNA TGCGCCAGCAGCCAAGGTCCCCTGATTCGGAAGGGCGGCTACAATGAGCAGTTCTTC.

This clonotype was observed many times. This chain joins TRBV6-1 and TRBJ2-7, with D hard to call. The germline V and J ends were trimmed by 2 bases and 4 bases, with 12 bases remaining between them. Per the germline V gene, CDR1 is MNHNS and CDR2 is SASEGT. There are 14 residues in the CDR3. The chain's CDR3 is CASSERQSGYEQYF. Written as DNA, the CDR3 is TGTGCCAGCAGTGAACGGCAAAGTGGGTACGAGCAGTACTTC.

This clonotype was picked up many times. The chain employs TRBV11-2 and TRBJ1-5; D may be TRBD1 (5 bases). CDR3 size: 15 residues. V dropped 1 base and J dropped 6 bases, with 13 bases sitting between them. Germline V gene data show CDR1 as SGHAT and CDR2 as FQNNGV. The CDR3 spells CASSLAGQRGQPQHF. The CDR3 DNA is TGTGCCAGCAGCTTAGCAGGGCAGAGGGGTCAGCCCCAGCATTTT.

This clonotype came up a few times. The rearrangement links TRBV6-2 or TRBV6-3 to TRBJ1-5, with D tentatively TRBD1 (5 bases). Trimming left V 2 bases short and J 7 bases short, with 15 bases between. CDR1 and CDR2 (germline): MNHEY, SVGEGT. CDR3 length: 15 residues. The CDR3 loop is CASSYPLEGNQPQHF. In DNA, the CDR3 is TGTGCCAGCAGTTACCCCTTGGAGGGGAACCAGCCCCAGCATTTT.

Turning to this clonotype: It may be a read error: a sequence one base away is much more abundant. The chain combines TRBV27 with TRBJ2-7; 7 bases map to TRBD2. The V segment lost 2 bases and the J segment 5 bases; nucleotides outside the gene matches: 9. CDR3 size: 15 residues. CDR1 is MNHEY and CDR2 is SMNVEV in the germline V gene (reference sequence). The DNA for the CDR3 is TGTGCCAGCAGTTTAGGGTCTATCGGGAGGAACGAGCAGTACTTC. Residues: CASSLGSIGRNEQYF.

Regarding this clonotype: One base away lies a much larger clone, so this may be a sequencing read error. The chain joins TRBV4-1 to TRBJ1-2, with D unclear. This CDR3 is 11 amino acids long. The V gene lost 0 bases and the J gene lost 7 bases, with 3 bases spanning the gap. Looked up from germline, CDR1 is MGHRA and CDR2 is YSYEKL. CDR3 loop: CASSQEVGYTF. CDR3 DNA sequence: TGCGCCAGCAGCCAAGAGGTTGGCTACACCTTC.

This clonotype was found many times. The V call is TRBV6-6, the J call TRBJ2-5, with 10 bases fitting TRBD2. V lost 2 bases to trimming and J lost 3 bases; unmatched junction nucleotides: 9. This CDR3 is built from 17 residues. Germline assignment: CDR1 MNHNY and CDR2 SVGAGI (reference sequence). The CDR3 coding sequence is TGTGCCAGCAGTTACGGTGTTGGCCTAGCGGGAGAAGAGACCCAGTACTTC. Residues: CASSYGVGLAGEETQYF.

This clonotype was detected ten times or more. The chain employs TRBV29-1 and TRBJ2-3; 8 nucleotides align to TRBD1. The CDR3 has 13 residues. The V segment lost 7 bases and the J segment 6 bases; nucleotides outside the gene matches: 9. Germline lookup yields CDR1 SQVTM and CDR2 ANQGSEA. The CDR3 bases are TGCAGCGCCGGGACAGGAGGTCTGGATACGCAGTATTTT. The encoded protein is CSAGTGGLDTQYF.

This clonotype has ten or more counts. The chain joins TRBV9 to TRBJ1-1, with a possible D match to TRBD1 (5 bases). Germline-derived CDR1 and CDR2 are SGDLS and YYNGEE. The CDR3 is made up of 15 amino acids. Trimming shortened V by 0 bases and J by 6 bases, and 15 bases separated the two germline ends. The CDR3 coding sequence is TGTGCCAGCAGCGTAGAAGGTATGGGGGACTCTGAAGCTTTCTTT. Translating gives CASSVEGMGDSEAFF.

This clonotype was counted at least ten times. CDR3 sequence: CATSDQTRTGQETQYF. Written as DNA, the CDR3 is TGTGCCACCAGTGATCAAACCAGGACAGGCCAAGAGACCCAGTACTTC. The chain couples TRBV24-1 to TRBJ2-5, with TRBD1 identical over 7 bases. Germline assignment: CDR1 KGHDR and CDR2 SFDVKD. V lost 3 bases and J lost 1; bases outside the gene matches: 7. This CDR3 has 16 amino acids.

This clonotype was seen many times. The rearrangement uses TRBV12-3 or TRBV12-4 and TRBJ1-1; TRBD1 matches at 8 bases. Losses at the gene ends were 6 bases for V and 4 bases for J; bases not matched to a gene: 13. CDR3 length: 16 amino acids. Here the CDR3 reads CASSPIQGAGRTEAFF. DNA of the CDR3: TGTGCCAGCAGCCCAATTCAGGGGGCGGGTCGCACTGAAGCTTTCTTT.

This clonotype was counted between two and nine times. This CDR3 is CASSLAPLANEKLFF. The CDR3 DNA reads TGTGCCAGCAGTTTAGCCCCTTTAGCTAATGAAAAACTGTTTTTT. V is TRBV27 and J is TRBJ1-4; D gene uncertain. This CDR3 comprises 15 residues. The V and J ends lost 2 bases and 3 bases respectively, with 10 bases between them. Per the germline V gene, CDR1 is MNHEY and CDR2 is SMNVEV (reference sequence).

The chain has TRBV29-1 and TRBJ1-4; possible D gene TRBD1, 6 bases. Germline CDR1 and CDR2: SQVTM and ANQGSEA. CDR3 size: 12 residues. V lost 5 bases and J 7 bases, leaving 11 bases between the germline ends. For the CDR3, the DNA is TGCAGCGTTATAACAGGGAGTGAAAAACTGTTTTTT. Translating gives CSVITGSEKLFF.

This clonotype showed up many times. A junction boundary mismatches the germline segment, possibly from a read error. The CDR3: CASSLGQGSDQPQHF. The CDR3 DNA reads as TGTGCCAGCAGTTTGGGACAGGGTAGCGATCAGCCCCAGCATTTT. V gene TRBV6-1 combines with J gene TRBJ1-5; 9 nucleotides agree with TRBD1. Germline V gives CDR1 MNHNS, CDR2 SASEGT. The CDR3 consists of 15 residues.

This chain connects TRBV7-8 to TRBJ1-3; D is undetermined. CDR3 length: 11 amino acids. Germline CDR1 SGHVS, CDR2 FQNEAQ. Trimming took off 5 bases at V and 8 bases at J, with 7 bases between the two ends. The CDR3 is CASSAHHTIYF. CDR3 bases: TGTGCCAGCAGCGCACATCACACCATATATTTT.